These 16 T cell receptor beta chains were sequenced from one sample in a study of OX40 agonist ivuxolimab in advanced cancers. Clones were sequenced by immunoSEQ multiplex PCR, and TCRdb holds only the in-frame ones, with some missing. Of approximately 100,000 clones listed, about 91% are singletons. The specimen comprised CD4+ or CD8+ T cells sorted from blood, sampled in a trial of the OX40 agonist ivuxolimab. Every receptor here comes from an adult with an advanced solid tumor such as melanoma, head and neck, liver or kidney cancer.

The chain is built from TRBV1 and TRBJ2-6. TRBV1 counts as a pseudogene. CDR3 length equals 17 residues. Written as DNA, the CDR3 is TGCACCAGCAGGCTAAATTGTGCACAAAGTCGGGCCAACGTCCTGACTTTC. Protein product: CTSRLNCAQSRANVLTF.

This clone was seen only once. The chain employs TRBV28 and TRBJ2-2, with 7 bases fitting TRBD2. The CDR3 has 16 residues. J lost 0 bases, V lost 3 bases, and 4 bases had no gene match. Per the germline V gene, CDR1 is MDHEN and CDR2 is SYDVKM. The CDR3 DNA is TGTGCCAGCAGTTTGTCTAGCGGTGCGAACACCGGGGAGCTGTTTTTT. This encodes CASSLSSGANTGELFF.

The chain is built from TRBV9 and TRBJ1-1; unclear D gene. Trimming removed 0 bases from V and 5 bases from J, with 11 bases in between. CDR3 length: 14 residues. Germline V lookup: CDR1 SGDLS, CDR2 YYNGEE. The CDR3 here is CASSVGGDRTEAFF. CDR3 sequence (DNA): TGTGCCAGCAGCGTAGGCGGAGATAGGACTGAAGCTTTCTTT.

The table lists this clone with a few counts. The chain couples TRBV4-3 to TRBJ2-7; no clear D gene. Germline CDR1 reads LGHNA; CDR2 reads YSLEER. The germline V and J ends were trimmed by 0 bases and 3 bases, with 9 bases remaining between them. The CDR3 is made up of 14 amino acids. CDR3 bases: TGCGCCAGCAGCCAAGATCTGGTAGACTACGAGCAGTACTTC. Translation gives CASSQDLVDYEQYF.

In this sample, this clone turned up once. The chain joins TRBV28 to TRBJ1-1; a weak D match, TRBD1 (5 bases). Germline assignment: CDR1 MDHEN and CDR2 SYDVKM. V was cut by 6 bases and J by 1 base, with 15 bases left in between. This CDR3 is built from 15 residues. The CDR3 region is CASSTGTHWNTEAFF. The CDR3 DNA reads TGTGCCAGCAGCACTGGGACGCATTGGAACACTGAAGCTTTCTTT.

This clone has just a few counts. This chain links TRBV11-2 with TRBJ2-1; D uncertain. Germline CDR1 SGHAT, CDR2 FQNNGV. V lost 3 bases to trimming and J lost 5 bases, with 8 bases between them. The CDR3 spans 13 residues. The CDR3 region is CASSFHLDNEQFF. DNA for the CDR3: TGTGCCAGCAGCTTTCATCTAGACAATGAGCAGTTCTTC.

V and J are TRBV6-5 and TRBJ1-5, with D hard to call. The CDR3 loop spans 13 amino acids. The V end lost 4 bases, the J end lost 3 bases, and 7 bases lay between the germline ends. The V gene's germline CDR1 is MNHEY and CDR2 SVGAGI. CDR3 in amino acids: CASSFWPNQPQHF. The DNA for the CDR3 is TGTGCCAGCAGTTTTTGGCCCAATCAGCCCCAGCATTTT.

This clone was observed a single time. The chain combines TRBV6-6 with TRBJ1-5; 9 bases align to TRBD1. V lost 4 bases to trimming and J lost 6 bases; unmatched junction nucleotides: 4. CDR3 length equals 14 residues. Germline V lookup: CDR1 MNHNY, CDR2 SVGAGI (reference sequence). CDR3 nucleotide sequence: TGTGCCAGCAGTTCGACAGGGGGAGGTCAGCCCCAGCATTTT. It specifies CASSSTGGGQPQHF.

This sequence joins TRBV4-3 and TRBJ2-1; D unresolved. The CDR3 length is 15 residues. Germline V lookup: CDR1 LGHNA, CDR2 YSLEER. The ends were cut back, 1 base at V and 9 bases at J, with 16 bases in the middle. The CDR3 spells CASSQGKAEKTEQFF. The CDR3 bases are TGCGCCAGCAGCCAAGGAAAAGCCGAAAAGACTGAGCAGTTCTTC.

The chain links TRBV11-2 to TRBJ1-4; no clear D. The V end was cut by 5 bases, the J end by 5 bases, with 9 bases between. This CDR3 is 13 amino acids long. Germline CDR1 is SGHAT and CDR2 is FQNNGV. CDR3 region: CASSLRPNEKLFF. The CDR3 DNA sequence: TGTGCCAGCAGCCTACGACCCAATGAAAAACTGTTTTTT.

The chain couples TRBV7-2 to TRBJ1-2, with D possibly matching TRBD1 (5 bases). V dropped 1 base and J dropped 4 bases, with 10 bases sitting between them. The CDR3 has 14 residues. CDR1 and CDR2 from the germline V gene are SGHTA and FQGNSA. In DNA, the CDR3 is TGTGCCAGCAGCTTAGGGGGCGCAAGCTATGGCTACACCTTC. Translating gives CASSLGGASYGYTF.

The chain employs TRBV28 and TRBJ2-7, with 8 bases that match TRBD2. Trimming cost V 3 bases and J 1 base; bases outside gene matches: 2. Germline assignment: CDR1 MDHEN and CDR2 SYDVKM. This CDR3 comprises 14 residues. Written as DNA, the CDR3 is TGTGCCAGCAGTTTGACGGGAGGGTCCTACGAGCAGTACTTC. Protein: CASSLTGGSYEQYF.

This clone was counted a single time. This rearrangement joins TRBV29-1 to TRBJ1-5, with D unresolved. This CDR3 spans 15 amino acids. Trimming took off 6 bases at V and 2 bases at J, with 17 bases between the two ends. From germline, CDR1 is SQVTM and CDR2 ANQGSEA. CDR3 sequence reads: CSVADGLLGNQPQHF. CDR3 DNA sequence: TGCAGCGTCGCGGACGGTCTTTTAGGCAATCAGCCCCAGCATTTT.

The chain employs TRBV11-2 and TRBJ2-1; the match to TRBD2 covers 11 bases. The CDR3 spans 14 residues. Trimming at V came to 5 bases and at J to 10 bases, leaving 7 bases not matched to a gene. Germline V gene sequence: CDR1 SGHAT, CDR2 FQNNGV. DNA of the CDR3: TGTGCCAGCAGCATACTAGCGGGAGTCCTGGAGCAGTTCTTC. Translating it yields CASSILAGVLEQFF.

The gene calls are TRBV7-9 and TRBJ2-7; 7 positions match TRBD1. Germline V lookup: CDR1 SEHNR, CDR2 FQNEAQ (reference sequence). The V and J ends lost 1 base and 2 bases, in that order; junction bases with no gene match: 5. The CDR3 consists of 15 residues. The CDR3 sequence is CASSLEGTETYEQYF. The CDR3 DNA reads as TGTGCCAGCAGCTTAGAAGGGACAGAAACCTACGAGCAGTACTTC. The complete variable domain, with remaining parts taken from reference TRBV7-9 and TRBJ2-7, reads DTGVSQNPRHKITKRGQNVTFRCDPISEHNRLYWYRQTLGQGPEFLTYFQNEAQLEKSRLLSDRFSAERPKGSFSTLEIQRTEQGDSAMYLCASSLEGTETYEQYFGPGTRLTVT.

This rearrangement joins TRBV5-6 to TRBJ2-7; D gene ambiguous. This CDR3 is 10 amino acids long. The V gene lost 5 bases and the J gene lost 4 bases, with 4 bases spanning the gap. The germline V gene encodes CDR1 SGHDT and CDR2 YYEEEE. The CDR3 DNA reads as TGTGCCAGCAGTCGGTACGAGCAGTACTTC. It encodes CASSRYEQYF. The whole variable domain, remainder taken from reference TRBV5-6 and TRBJ2-7, is DAGVTQSPTHLIKTRGQQVTLRCSPKSGHDTVSWYQQALGQGPQFIFQYYEEEERQRGNFPDRFSGHQFPNYSSELNVNALLLGDSALYLCASSRYEQYFGPGTRLTVT.